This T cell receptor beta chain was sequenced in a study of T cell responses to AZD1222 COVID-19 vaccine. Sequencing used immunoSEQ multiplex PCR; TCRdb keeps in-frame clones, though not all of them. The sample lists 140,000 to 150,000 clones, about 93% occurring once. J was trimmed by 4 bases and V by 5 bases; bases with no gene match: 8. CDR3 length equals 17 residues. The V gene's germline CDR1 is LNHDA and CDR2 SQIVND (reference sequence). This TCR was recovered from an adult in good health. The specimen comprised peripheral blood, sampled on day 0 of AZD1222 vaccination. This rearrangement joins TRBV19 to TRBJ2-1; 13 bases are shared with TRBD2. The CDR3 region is CASSERLAGGYYNEQFF. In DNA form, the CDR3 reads TGTGCCAGTAGTGAGAGACTAGCGGGAGGATATTACAATGAGCAGTTCTTC.